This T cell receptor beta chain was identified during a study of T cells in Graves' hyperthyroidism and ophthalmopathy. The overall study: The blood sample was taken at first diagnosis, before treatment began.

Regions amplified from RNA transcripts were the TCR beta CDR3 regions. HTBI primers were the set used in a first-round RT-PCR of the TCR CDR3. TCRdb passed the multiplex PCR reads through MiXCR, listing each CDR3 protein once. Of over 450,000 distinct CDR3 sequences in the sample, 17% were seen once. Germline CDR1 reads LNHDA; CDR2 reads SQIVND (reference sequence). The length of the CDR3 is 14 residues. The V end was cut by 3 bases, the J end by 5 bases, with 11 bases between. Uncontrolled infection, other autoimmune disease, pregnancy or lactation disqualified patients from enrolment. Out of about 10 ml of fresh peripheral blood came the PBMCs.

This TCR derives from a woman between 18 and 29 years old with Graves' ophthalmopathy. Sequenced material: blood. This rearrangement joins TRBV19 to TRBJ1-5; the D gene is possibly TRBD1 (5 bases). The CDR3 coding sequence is TGTGCCAGTAGTATGAACAGGACGTATCAGCCCCAGCATTTT. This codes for CASSMNRTYQPQHF.